This TCR beta chain is from a study of cytomegalovirus exposure and HLA in healthy donors. The CDR3 has 14 amino acids. The V gene end was trimmed by 7 bases and the J gene end by 7 bases; junction bases not matched to a gene: 8. Germline CDR1 SGHAT, CDR2 FQNNGV. The primer mix had 60 Vbeta and 13 Jbeta primers. Repertoires were generated with immunoSEQ multiplex PCR, while TCRdb's copy carries only in-frame clones and drops some. The sample lists some 110,000 clones, about 74% occurring once. General study findings and limits: Information on immune exposure was restricted to one variable (CMV serostatus). In an earlier analysis, most TCR beta V segments were productive about 87% or about 30% of the time.

In regard to this clone: Its antigen is still unknown.

This receptor was taken from a woman aged 45-65 years in good health and CMV-seropositive. The material sequenced was PBMCs. V usage is TRBV11-2 and J usage is TRBJ2-5; 11 nucleotides match TRBD1. The CDR3 here is CASMRDRGMGTQYF. The CDR3 DNA reads as TGTGCCAGCATGCGGGACAGGGGGATGGGGACCCAGTACTTC. Combining the CDR3 with reference TRBV11-2 and TRBJ2-5 gives the whole variable domain EAGVAQSPRYKIIEKRQSVAFWCNPISGHATLYWYQQILGQGPKLLIQFQNNGVVDDSQLPKDRFSAERLKGVDSTLKIQPAKLEDSAVYLCASMRDRGMGTQYFGPGTRLLVL.